The next 23 T cell receptor beta chains were all read from a single sample in a study of shared clonotypes between healthy human individuals. Method: immunoSEQ multiplex PCR; TCRdb's copy keeps in-frame clones and lacks some. Of 1,400,000 or so clones in the sample, 97% to 99% were seen once. Sequencing input: naive CD4+ T cells sorted from blood. Subset meaning: CD45RA+ positively selected. The receptors stem from a man aged 25 to 40 in good health.

This chain joins TRBV2 and TRBJ1-3; no reliable D call. The V end was cut by 3 bases, the J end by 0 bases, with 6 bases between. Germline V lookup: CDR1 SNHLY, CDR2 FYNNEI. This CDR3 contains 14 residues. The DNA for the CDR3 is TGTGCCAGCAGTGACTGGAGCTCTGGAAACACCATATATTTT. The encoded protein is CASSDWSSGNTIYF. The entire variable domain, with the rest obtained from reference TRBV2 and TRBJ1-3, is as follows: EPEVTQTPSHQVTQMGQEVILRCVPISNHLYFYWYRQILGQKVEFLVSFYNNEISEKSEIFDDQFSVERPDGSNFTLKIRSTKLEDSAMYFCASSDWSSGNTIYFGEGSWLTVV.

The chain is built from TRBV29-1 and TRBJ2-3; TRBD2 might be the D (6 bases). V was pared by 3 bases and J by 0 bases, with 10 bases between. The CDR3 is 14 residues long. Germline V gene lookup returns CDR1 SQVTM and CDR2 ANQGSEA. The CDR3 is CSVDYGGSTDTQYF. DNA of the CDR3: TGCAGCGTTGACTACGGGGGTAGCACAGATACGCAGTATTTT.

V gene TRBV5-5 combines with J gene TRBJ2-1; the D gene is possibly TRBD2 (6 bases). This CDR3 region has 17 residues. Germline loops: CDR1 SGHKS, CDR2 YYEKEE (reference sequence). Trimming took 4 bases from V and 8 from J, leaving 25 bases between them. The CDR3 DNA sequence: TGTGCCAGCAGCCTACGGTGGGGGGATAGCCCTACGGATGAGCAGTTCTTC. This gives the protein CASSLRWGDSPTDEQFF. Filled out from reference TRBV5-5 and TRBJ2-1, the complete variable domain reads DAGVTQSPTHLIKTRGQQVTLRCSPISGHKSVSWYQQVLGQGPQFIFQYYEKEERGRGNFPDRFSARQFPNYSSELNVNALLLGDSALYLCASSLRWGDSPTDEQFFGPGTRLTVL.

This clone was counted between two and nine times. This chain connects TRBV28 to TRBJ2-7, with D perhaps given as TRBD1 or TRBD2 (5 bases each). Trimming removed 8 bases from V and 4 bases from J, with 18 bases in between. Germline-derived CDR1 and CDR2 are MDHEN and SYDVKM. The CDR3 has 14 residues. CDR3 nucleotide sequence: TGTGCCAGCCTGGAACGGGGCCCTTTGTACGAGCAGTACTTC. It translates to CASLERGPLYEQYF.

J is TRBJ2-7 and V is TRBV7-2; D unclear. CDR1 and CDR2 (germline): SGHTA, FQGNSA. The ends were cut back, 3 bases at V and 2 bases at J, with 8 bases in the middle. The CDR3 is 13 residues long. CDR3 in amino acids: CASSFDRAYEQYF. CDR3 DNA sequence: TGTGCCAGCAGCTTTGACCGGGCCTACGAGCAGTACTTC.

The chain carries TRBV19 and TRBJ2-1; possibly TRBD1 or TRBD2 for D (5 bases each). Looked up from germline, CDR1 is LNHDA and CDR2 is SQIVND (reference sequence). CDR3 length: 16 amino acids. Trimming cost V 0 bases and J 10 bases, with 19 bases left between them. The CDR3 reads CASSIEGSGGPGEQFF. The CDR3 bases are TGTGCCAGTAGTATAGAAGGTTCTGGGGGTCCGGGGGAGCAGTTCTTC. The whole variable domain, filled in from reference TRBV19 and TRBJ2-1, reads DGGITQSPKYLFRKEGQNVTLSCEQNLNHDAMYWYRQDPGQGLRLIYYSQIVNDFQKGDIAEGYSVSREKKESFPLTVTSAQKNPTAFYLCASSIEGSGGPGEQFFGPGTRLTVL.

The chain has TRBV28 and TRBJ1-2; D is unresolved. The CDR3 runs 16 residues. The germline gives CDR1 MDHEN, CDR2 SYDVKM. The V gene lost 3 bases and the J gene lost 6 bases, with 20 bases spanning the gap. CDR3 sequence: CASSFRLDTRRDGYTF. CDR3 sequence (DNA): TGTGCCAGCAGTTTCCGACTAGACACACGGAGGGATGGCTACACCTTC.

This clone appeared a single time. This chain connects TRBV20-1 to TRBJ1-4; D is uncertain. Trimming took off 5 bases at V and 6 bases at J, with 7 bases between the two ends. This CDR3 is 11 amino acids long. CDR1 and CDR2 from the germline V gene are DFQATT and SNEGSKA (reference sequence). The CDR3 sequence is CSASPDEKLFF. CDR3 in DNA: TGCAGTGCTTCTCCCGATGAAAAACTGTTTTTT.

The chain combines TRBV28 with TRBJ2-5; 9 bases fit TRBD1. Germline V gene data show CDR1 as MDHEN and CDR2 as SYDVKM. The CDR3 length is 15 residues. The ends lost 6 bases at V and 3 bases at J; junction bases unmatched: 8. In nucleotides, the CDR3 is TGTGCCAGCAGCTACCGGGACAGGGTCGAAGAGACCCAGTACTTC. Residues: CASSYRDRVEETQYF.

The CDR3 loop reads CASSAYWGSTDTQYF. CDR3 coding DNA: TGTGCCAGCAGCGCCTACTGGGGATCCACAGATACGCAGTATTTT. V gene TRBV7-9 combines with J gene TRBJ2-3; D gene unclear. The germline V gene has CDR1 SEHNR and CDR2 FQNEAQ (reference sequence). The V end was cut by 5 bases, the J end by 2 bases, with 14 bases between. The CDR3 length is 15 residues.

The CDR3 here is CASSFLGASGATGELFF. Here the CDR3 DNA reads TGTGCCAGCAGCTTTTTGGGTGCTAGCGGTGCTACCGGGGAGCTGTTTTTT. This sequence joins TRBV11-2 and TRBJ2-2, with 7 nucleotides matching TRBD2. V lost 3 bases, J lost 5 bases, and 12 bases stayed unmatched. Germline V gives CDR1 SGHAT, CDR2 FQNNGV. The CDR3 is 17 amino acids.

The chain uses TRBV30 and TRBJ2-7; 8 nucleotides line up with TRBD1. Trimming took 3 bases from V and 2 from J; bases not matched to a gene: 3. Germline CDR1 and CDR2: GTSNPN and SVGIG (reference sequence). The CDR3 runs 13 residues. This chain's CDR3 is CAWRTGGTYEQYF. CDR3 DNA: TGTGCCTGGAGAACAGGGGGGACCTACGAGCAGTACTTC.

This clone was observed a single time. This chain uses TRBV28 with TRBJ2-7; the match to TRBD1 covers 7 bases. CDR1 MDHEN and CDR2 SYDVKM come from the germline V gene. This CDR3 comprises 14 residues. The V and J ends lost 7 bases and 2 bases, in that order; junction bases with no gene match: 8. CDR3 bases: TGTGCCAGCACACCGGGACAGCGGCCCTACGAGCAGTACTTC. Amino acids: CASTPGQRPYEQYF.

The chain has TRBV6-5 and TRBJ2-1, with unresolved D. The length of the CDR3 is 15 residues. V was trimmed by 2 bases and J by 0 bases, leaving 8 bases between them. The V gene's germline CDR1 is MNHEY and CDR2 SVGAGI. CDR3: CASSYRTSSYNEQFF. CDR3 coding DNA: TGTGCCAGCAGTTACAGGACGAGCTCCTACAATGAGCAGTTCTTC.

This sequence joins TRBV9 and TRBJ2-7; the D is unclear. CDR3 length equals 15 residues. The ends were cut back, 0 bases at V and 2 bases at J, with 12 bases in the middle. The V gene's germline CDR1 is SGDLS and CDR2 YYNGEE. The CDR3: CASSVAPGPPYEQYF. CDR3 bases: TGTGCCAGCAGCGTAGCCCCCGGTCCCCCCTACGAGCAGTACTTC.

This clone has a single count. The chain couples TRBV7-9 to TRBJ2-5; 8 nucleotides line up with TRBD2. Germline CDR1 is SEHNR and CDR2 is FQNEAQ (reference sequence). After removal of 6 bases from V and 1 base from J, the junction contained 7 bases not matched to a gene. This CDR3 is built from 15 residues. CDR3 sequence reads: CASSSGGTSQETQYF. The CDR3 nucleotides are TGTGCCAGCAGTTCCGGTGGGACTAGCCAAGAGACCCAGTACTTC.

Worth noting for this clone: At the DNA level, this CDR3 is encoded by other sequences in the same sample as well. The gene calls are TRBV25-1 and TRBJ1-3, with no clear D. The germline V gene has CDR1 MGHDK and CDR2 SYGVNS. This CDR3 has 14 residues. The V and J ends lost 3 bases and 4 bases respectively, with 10 bases between them. CDR3 coding DNA: TGTGCCAGCAGTGAGGCGGGGTCGGGAAACACCATATATTTT. Protein sequence: CASSEAGSGNTIYF.

This chain uses TRBV5-4 with TRBJ1-3; D possibly corresponds to TRBD1 (6 bases). Germline values: CDR1 SGHNT, CDR2 YYREEE (reference sequence). The CDR3 is 16 amino acids. The germline V and J ends were trimmed by 4 bases and 0 bases, with 14 bases remaining between them. The CDR3 sequence: CASSPRVGGSGNTIYF. In DNA form, the CDR3 reads TGTGCCAGCAGCCCCAGAGTAGGGGGCTCTGGAAACACCATATATTTT.

The J gene is TRBJ1-3, the V gene TRBV5-6; the D is unclear. The CDR3 covers 13 residues. V lost 2 bases and J lost 4, with 7 bases in between. Per germline, CDR1 SGHDT and CDR2 YYEEEE. The CDR3 DNA follows: TGTGCCAGCAGCTTCACTGGGGGAAACACCATATATTTT. This translates into CASSFTGGNTIYF.

This sequence joins TRBV6-5 and TRBJ1-4; D is unclear. CDR3 length equals 15 residues. The V end was cut by 2 bases, the J end by 11 bases, with 18 bases between. Germline V gene data show CDR1 as MNHEY and CDR2 as SVGAGI. The CDR3 DNA reads TGTGCCAGCAGTTACGGTGGCGGCGCTTTAGCGAAACTGTTTTTT. It encodes CASSYGGGALAKLFF.

The J gene is TRBJ2-7, the V gene TRBV6-6, with 8 bases that match TRBD2. CDR1 and CDR2 (germline): MNHNY, SVGAGI (reference sequence). This CDR3 spans 13 amino acids. V trimming: 9 bases; J trimming: 6 bases; junction bases outside the gene matches: 10. The CDR3, as DNA: TGTGCCAGTACGAGGAGCGGGAGCGCCGAGCAGTACTTC. Its protein product is CASTRSGSAEQYF.

The gene calls are TRBV5-3 and TRBJ1-1, with D uncertain. TRBV5-3 is given ORF status, its function remaining uncertain. V was trimmed by 3 bases and J by 2 bases, leaving 11 bases between them. The CDR3 is made up of 14 amino acids. This CDR3 is CARSSPALNTEAFF. DNA of the CDR3: TGTGCCAGAAGCTCACCGGCATTAAACACTGAAGCTTTCTTT.

The gene calls are TRBV6-1 and TRBJ2-1, with D hard to call. Germline V lookup: CDR1 MNHNS, CDR2 SASEGT. Trimming pared 5 bases from V and 0 bases from J, leaving 11 bases between. This CDR3 contains 15 residues. The CDR3 coding sequence is TGTGCCAGCAGTAAAACAGTGAGCTCCTACAATGAGCAGTTCTTC. Translated: CASSKTVSSYNEQFF.